This TCR beta chain was recorded in a study of blood T cell repertoires in COVID-19. About the research overall: Sources were T cells, B-cell-depleted T cells, or PBMCs; the material itself was cDNA or gDNA.

Authors' processing steps: Scientists estimated how many nucleated cells there were by amplifying reference gene primers. This table comes from immunoSEQ multiplex PCR, and its TCRdb copy is limited to in-frame clones, with some not included. D and trimming were read from the DNA, whereas the V and J calls and clone size are those reported in that table. The sample lists around 140,000 clones, around 88% occurring once. The sequenced material came from peripheral blood. This TCR derives from a human donor in a cohort sampled during active COVID-19.

CDR3 nucleotides: TGCGCCAGCAGCTTGGAAGGCAGGGCCAACTATGGCTACACCTTC. Residues: CASSLEGRANYGYTF. The chain couples TRBV5-1 to TRBJ1-2, with D tentatively TRBD1 (5 bases). CDR1 SGHRS and CDR2 YFSETQ come from the germline V gene. Trimming removed 0 bases at V and 2 bases at J, with 11 bases between. The CDR3 runs 15 residues.